The 8 T cell receptor beta chains below come from one sample, sequenced in a study of blood T cell repertoires in COVID-19. TCRdb's table, derived via immunoSEQ multiplex PCR, lists solely in-frame clones and lacks some. The data hold roughly 49,000 clones, with around nine tenths observed a single time. The sample comprised peripheral blood. These receptors came from a woman of 80 years or more with acute or convalescent COVID-19.

This chain links TRBV19 with TRBJ2-7; TRBD2 agrees at 11 bases. This CDR3 comprises 15 residues. Germline assignment: CDR1 LNHDA and CDR2 SQIVND (reference sequence). V dropped 5 bases and J dropped 3; count of bases not matched to a gene: 6. CDR3 in DNA: TGTGCCAGTAGTGCCGGGACTAGCGGAAACTACGAGCAGTACTTC. Protein sequence: CASSAGTSGNYEQYF.

This chain joins TRBV7-2 and TRBJ2-4; 7 nucleotides agree with TRBD2. After removal of 1 base from V and 6 bases from J, the junction contained 9 bases not matched to a gene. CDR1 SGHTA and CDR2 FQGNSA come from the germline V gene. This CDR3 contains 16 residues. The CDR3 here is CASSLGGGSPLNIQYF. Written as DNA, the CDR3 is TGTGCCAGCAGCTTAGGGGGCGGGAGCCCGCTAAACATTCAGTACTTC.

The CDR3 bases are TGTGCCAGTAGTATCGGCGGGAGCTTCTACAATGAGCAGTTCTTC. Its translation is CASSIGGSFYNEQFF. This chain uses TRBV19 with TRBJ2-1, with TRBD2 matching 7 bases. The CDR3 length is 15 residues. In germline, CDR1 is LNHDA, CDR2 SQIVND (reference sequence). The trim removed 3 bases at V and 3 bases at J, leaving 5 bases unmatched.

The V gene is TRBV5-1, the J gene TRBJ2-5, with D possibly being TRBD1 (5 bases). The CDR3 has 13 amino acids. CDR1 and CDR2 (germline): SGHRS, YFSETQ. Trimming cost V 0 bases and J 2 bases, with 5 bases left between them. This CDR3 reads CASSLGQQETQYF. DNA of the CDR3: TGCGCCAGCAGCTTGGGACAGCAAGAGACCCAGTACTTC.

The chain couples TRBV2 to TRBJ1-2; 10 bases map to TRBD1. The CDR3 consists of 11 residues. CDR1 and CDR2 from the germline V gene are SNHLY and FYNNEI. The J segment lost 8 bases and the V segment lost 6 bases, leaving 0 bases of the junction unmatched. This CDR3 reads CASRDRGGYTF. CDR3 sequence (DNA): TGTGCCAGCAGGGACAGGGGGGGCTACACCTTC. Variable domain in full (rest from reference TRBV2 and TRBJ1-2): EPEVTQTPSHQVTQMGQEVILRCVPISNHLYFYWYRQILGQKVEFLVSFYNNEISEKSEIFDDQFSVERPDGSNFTLKIRSTKLEDSAMYFCASRDRGGYTFGSGTRLTVV.

This chain connects TRBV4-2 to TRBJ2-1, with 7 nucleotides matching TRBD1. The ends lost 1 base at V and 7 bases at J; junction bases unmatched: 10. The CDR3 is 16 amino acids. CDR1 is LGHNA, CDR2 YNFKEQ, per germline. CDR3 loop: CASSQGAAGGVNEQFF. For the CDR3, the DNA is TGTGCCAGCAGCCAAGGGGCAGCAGGGGGAGTTAATGAGCAGTTCTTC.

The V gene is TRBV19, the J gene TRBJ1-5, with 7 bases lining up with TRBD1. The CDR3 loop spans 14 amino acids. Germline CDR1 LNHDA, CDR2 SQIVND (reference sequence). Germline trimming cut 8 bases from V and 7 bases from J; bases unmatched to any gene: 11. This chain's CDR3 is CASLMTGRGQPQHF. The CDR3 nucleotides read TGTGCCAGTCTGATGACAGGGCGCGGACAGCCCCAGCATTTT.

CDR3 in amino acids: CASSLLSGGLNTEAFF. In DNA, the CDR3 is TGTGCCAGCAGTTTATTGTCCGGGGGGCTGAACACTGAAGCTTTCTTT. The V gene is TRBV27, the J gene TRBJ1-1; perhaps TRBD1 as D (6 bases). This CDR3 contains 16 residues. Between the trimmed V and J ends, which lost 1 base and 0 bases, there was a span of 12 bases. CDR1 MNHEY and CDR2 SMNVEV come from the germline V gene (reference sequence).